This is a list of T cell receptor beta chains from one sample in a study of blood T cell repertoires in COVID-19. Some clones are missing from TCRdb's copy, which holds only in-frame ones; the method was immunoSEQ multiplex PCR. The data show 280,000 or so clones, approximately 83% seen once. The sequenced sample was peripheral blood. The receptors here all came from a human donor in a cohort sampled during active COVID-19. Both conserved end residues are part of each CDR3. D genes are given only for firm matches. Only some rows state a clone size, as once, few, many or a class for expanded clones.

size	V	D	J	DNA	CDR3
-	TRBV28	-	TRBJ1-5	TGTGCCAGCAGTTTAACAGGGTATCAGCCCCAGCATTTT	CASSLTGYQPQHF
few	TRBV6-2/TRBV6-3	-	TRBJ2-3	TGTGCCAGCAGCCGTTTGGGACTAGATACGCAGTATTTT	CASSRLGLDTQYF
-	TRBV9	TRBD2	TRBJ2-7	TGTGCCAGCAGCGAAGCCGGGACTAGCTACGAGCAGTACTTC	CASSEAGTSYEQYF
once	TRBV10-3	-	TRBJ1-2	TGTGCCATCAGCCGCACAGGGTTGGGCTACACCTTC	CAISRTGLGYTF
-	TRBV9	-	TRBJ2-2	TGTGCCAGCAGCGCCACAATGTCCGGGGAGCTGTTTTTT	CASSATMSGELFF
-	TRBV7-9	-	TRBJ2-7	TGTGCCAGCAGCTTGGCTGGGACAACCTACGAGCAGTACTTC	CASSLAGTTYEQYF
-	TRBV30	-	TRBJ2-3	TGTGCCTGGAGTCTGACCGGGACTGCTCCCACTAATACGCAGTATTTT	CAWSLTGTAPTNTQYF
-	TRBV30	TRBD1	TRBJ2-5	TGTGCCTGGGGTAGGGGGACAGCACAAGAGACCCAGTACTTC	CAWGRGTAQETQYF
-	TRBV6-5	TRBD1	TRBJ1-4	TGTGCCAGCAGGCAGGGGGCTATCGGTAATGAAAAACTGTTTTTT	CASRQGAIGNEKLFF
-	TRBV20-1	TRBD1	TRBJ1-2	TGCAGTCCGGACAGGTCTTATGGCTACACCTTC	CSPDRSYGYTF
-	TRBV25-1	-	TRBJ2-5	TGTGCCAGCAGTGTACATCGGGCCCCGGGGGTGGAGACCCAGTACTTC	CASSVHRAPGVETQYF
-	TRBV7-2	TRBD2	TRBJ2-3	TGTGCCAGCAGCCCGACCCTAGCGGGAGGCTCAGATACGCAGTATTTT	CASSPTLAGGSDTQYF
-	TRBV10-3	TRBD2	TRBJ2-1	TGTGCCATCAGTGAGTCCCAACCTAGCGGGATAGCCTACAATGAGCAGTTCTTC	CAISESQPSGIAYNEQFF
once	TRBV4-1	-	TRBJ2-3	TGCGCCAGCAGCCAAGATCCCTTCACAGATACGCAGTATTTT	CASSQDPFTDTQYF
-	TRBV5-8	TRBD2	TRBJ2-1	TGTGCCAGCAGCCAATCCAGACTAGCGGAGTCCTACAATGAGCAGTTCTTC	CASSQSRLAESYNEQFF
-	TRBV2	-	TRBJ1-5	TGTGCCAGCACGGGTGGCAATCAGCCCCAGCATTTT	CASTGGNQPQHF
-	TRBV5-1	-	TRBJ1-6	TGCGCCAGCAGCTTAACGGATAATTCACCCCTCCACTTT	CASSLTDNSPLHF
-	TRBV5-4	TRBD1	TRBJ2-1	TGTGCCAGCTCCCCCCGAACAGGGGTCTTTGATGAGCAGTTCTTC	CASSPRTGVFDEQFF
-	TRBV28	-	TRBJ2-7	TGTGCCAGCAGTTTATTGGCAGGCGGGGCTTACGAGCAGTACTTC	CASSLLAGGAYEQYF
-	TRBV20-1	-	TRBJ2-5	TGCAGTGCTGTCGGCGGGACCCAGTACTTC	CSAVGGTQYF
-	TRBV19	-	TRBJ1-5	TGTGCCAGTAGTATAGAATCGGCGGGGCTGAGCAATCAGCCCCAGCATTTT	CASSIESAGLSNQPQHF
-	TRBV2	TRBD2	TRBJ2-5	TGTGCCAGCACCCCTGAAGGGACTAGGGGGGAAAAGACCCAGTACTTC	CASTPEGTRGEKTQYF
few	TRBV3-1/TRBV3-2	TRBD1	TRBJ1-3	TGTGCCAGCAGCGGACAGGCTTCTGGAAACACCATATATTTT	CASSGQASGNTIYF
-	TRBV7-3	-	TRBJ1-1	TGTGCCAGCAGAAGACAGCAGAACACTGAAGCTTTCTTT	CASRRQQNTEAFF
-	TRBV7-8	-	TRBJ2-2	TGTGCCAGCAGCTTAGTTGGTGGCTACCTTCTTACTAGGACCGGGGAGCTGTTTTTT	CASSLVGGYLLTRTGELFF
-	TRBV6-5	-	TRBJ2-7	TGTGCCAGCCGTCGCACAAGACAGGAACGCAACGAGCAGTACTTC	CASRRTRQERNEQYF
-	TRBV29-1	TRBD2	TRBJ2-5	TGCAGCGTCCGGGGGACTAGCGCCTATCAAGAGACCCAGTACTTC	CSVRGTSAYQETQYF
-	TRBV2	TRBD2	TRBJ2-1	TGTGCCAGCAGAGCCGGGACTAGCGGCTCCTACAATGAGCAGTTCTTC	CASRAGTSGSYNEQFF
-	TRBV6-5	-	TRBJ1-2	TGTGCCAGCAGTTACTCGACAAATGGCTACACCTTC	CASSYSTNGYTF
-	TRBV19	TRBD2	TRBJ2-3	TGTGCCAGTAGTGTCCTGACTAGCTGGGGGACAGATACGCAGTATTTT	CASSVLTSWGTDTQYF
-	TRBV5-5	-	TRBJ1-1	TGTGCCAGCACCCGGGTCGGGAACACTGAAGCTTTCTTT	CASTRVGNTEAFF
-	TRBV4-1	-	TRBJ2-2	TGCGCCAGCAGCCATCCCAAAGAAACAGCCCAACTGTTTTTT	CASSHPKETAQLFF
-	TRBV9	TRBD1	TRBJ1-2	TGTGCCAGCAGCGTCACCGGGACAGGGGTCGGCTACACCTTC	CASSVTGTGVGYTF
once	TRBV3-1/TRBV3-2	TRBD1	TRBJ1-2	TGTGCCAGCAGCCTAGAGCACCGGGACAGGCCGACCTTC	CASSLEHRDRPTF
-	TRBV10-1	TRBD2	TRBJ2-1	TGCGCCAGCGGCCACGGACTAGCGGGGACCTACAATGAGCAGTTCTTC	CASGHGLAGTYNEQFF
-	TRBV21-1	-	TRBJ1-6	TGTGCCAGCAGCAAAGTTGAGACAGATCAAAATTCACCCCTCCACTTT	CASSKVETDQNSPLHF
once	TRBV6-1	-	TRBJ2-7	TGTGCCAGCAGTGAAGGGGGGCGCGTCTCCTACGAGCAGTACTTC	CASSEGGRVSYEQYF
-	TRBV7-9	-	TRBJ2-5	TGTGCCAGCAGCTTACTAGGCAGGGGAGAAGAGACCCAGTACTTC	CASSLLGRGEETQYF
-	TRBV19	TRBD1	TRBJ1-5	TGTGCCAGTAGCCACAGGGGGAGACAGCCCCAGCATTTT	CASSHRGRQPQHF
-	TRBV5-1	-	TRBJ1-1	TGCGCCAGCATTCCCGCGCCAGGATTGAACACTGAAGCTTTCTTT	CASIPAPGLNTEAFF
-	TRBV28	TRBD1	TRBJ1-2	TGTGCCAGCAGTAGGGCAGGGGGGCGGATTGCCTTC	CASSRAGGRIAF
-	TRBV11-2	TRBD1	TRBJ1-2	TGTGCCAGCAGCTTAGACAGGGGGCTTGCATATGGCTACACCTTC	CASSLDRGLAYGYTF
-	TRBV6-5	-	TRBJ1-5	TGTGCCAGCAAAAAAAGGTCTTTGGGGCTTCAGCCCCAGCATTTT	CASKKRSLGLQPQHF
-	TRBV6-6	TRBD1	TRBJ2-7	TGTGCCAGCAGTTTCGGACAGGGGGTTGGAGAGCAGTACTTC	CASSFGQGVGEQYF
-	TRBV5-4	-	TRBJ2-1	TGTGCCAGCAGCTTAGGGGGAGAGCAGTTCTTC	CASSLGGEQFF
-	TRBV7-2	TRBD1	TRBJ2-2	TGTGCCAGCAGCTTAGGACAGGGGAGTCGGGAGCTGTTTTTT	CASSLGQGSRELFF
once	TRBV4-1	TRBD1	TRBJ1-2	TGCGCCAGCAGCCAAGGTAGAGCCGGGACAGCCGATGGCTACACCTTC	CASSQGRAGTADGYTF